This TCR beta chain was recorded in a study of T cells after yellow fever vaccination. The ends were cut back, 2 bases at V and 3 bases at J, with 8 bases in the middle. Germline V gene data show CDR1 as SGHAT and CDR2 as FQNNGV. The length of the CDR3 is 13 residues. The TCR cDNA carried a universal primer site and UMIs from 5'RACE template switching. TCRdb passed the 5' RACE reads through MiXCR, listing each CDR3 protein once. The sample has approximately 330,000 distinct CDR3 sequences, about 12% seen once. In this sample, this clonotype turned up many times. The antigen is unknown. Points from the study as a whole: Though weaker, the secondary response peaked faster, on day 5 versus 15. Subsequent to the booster, the majority of primary-vaccination clones reappeared (under 98% CD4, approximately 90% CD8).

The sequence came from a man younger than 30 who received the YFV17D yellow fever vaccine. The V gene is TRBV11-2, the J gene TRBJ2-7; D is unresolved. Sequencing used CD4+ T cells sorted from PBMCs, obtained 15 days after the yellow fever booster vaccination. The CDR3 is CASSLSRNYEQYF. The CDR3 DNA reads as TGTGCCAGCAGCTTAAGCAGGAACTACGAGCAGTACTTC.